The 25 T cell receptor beta chains given below trace back to one sample, sequenced in a study of blood T cells in healthy people across ages. A second roughly 7 to 11 cycle PCR used barcoded and J-beta primers. TCRdb recomputed calls from the 5' RACE reads with MiXCR, one row per CDR3 protein. The profile shows approximately 1,700,000 distinct CDR3 sequences, 35% to 50% of them singletons. What was sequenced was blood. The receptors derive from a human donor in good health.

The chain joins TRBV7-2 to TRBJ1-5; the D is unclear. CDR1 and CDR2 (germline): SGHTA, FQGNSA. The CDR3 is made up of 15 amino acids. Between the trimmed V and J ends, which lost 1 base and 4 bases, there was a span of 11 bases. The DNA for the CDR3 is TGTGCCAGCAGCTTAGGGCAGTCCCGGAATCAGCCCCAGCATTTT. This sequence encodes CASSLGQSRNQPQHF.

The V call is TRBV11-2, the J call TRBJ2-6; perhaps D is TRBD1 or TRBD2 (5 bases each). Deletions cut 1 base from V and 0 bases from J, with 10 bases between. The CDR3 sequence is 17 residues long. Germline CDR1 is SGHAT and CDR2 is FQNNGV. CDR3: CASSLASRGSGANVLTF. The CDR3 DNA sequence: TGTGCCAGCAGCTTAGCTTCGAGGGGCTCTGGGGCCAACGTCCTGACTTTC.

The chain recombines TRBV9 with TRBJ2-5; perhaps D is TRBD1 or TRBD2 (7 bases each). The germline V gene has CDR1 SGDLS and CDR2 YYNGEE. This CDR3 comprises 15 residues. The V end lost 0 bases, the J end lost 3 bases, and 12 bases lay between the germline ends. DNA for the CDR3: TGTGCCAGCAGCGTAGGGCAGGGGGGGGAAGAGACCCAGTACTTC. Protein sequence: CASSVGQGGEETQYF. Combining the CDR3 with reference TRBV9 and TRBJ2-5 gives the whole variable domain DSGVTQTPKHLITATGQRVTLRCSPRSGDLSVYWYQQSLDQGLQFLIQYYNGEERAKGNILERFSAQQFPDLHSELNLSSLELGDSALYFCASSVGQGGEETQYFGPGTRLLVL.

The CDR3, as DNA: TGTGCCTGGAGTCCTCCGGGACAGGGTATGTACGAGCAGTACTTC. Protein: CAWSPPGQGMYEQYF. The rearrangement links TRBV30 to TRBJ2-7, with TRBD1 matching 9 bases. The germline CDR1 and CDR2 sequences are GTSNPN and SVGIG (reference sequence). The CDR3 length is 15 residues. V gave up 2 bases and J gave up 4 bases; unmatched junction bases: 9.

The chain is built from TRBV12-3 or TRBV12-4 and TRBJ2-1; D remains ambiguous. Trimming left V 4 bases short and J 10 bases short, with 17 bases between. This CDR3 region has 14 residues. As DNA, the CDR3 is TGTGCCAGCAGTTCAGTCTTTAGCTCCTACGAGCAGTTCTTC. This encodes CASSSVFSSYEQFF.

The chain carries TRBV7-2 and TRBJ2-7, with unresolved D. Germline V gene sequence: CDR1 SGHTA, CDR2 FQGNSA. CDR3 size: 15 residues. The ends were cut back, 5 bases at V and 3 bases at J, with 17 bases in the middle. The CDR3 sequence is CASSPSPLLGYEQYF. Here the CDR3 DNA reads TGTGCCAGCAGCCCATCCCCCCTATTGGGCTACGAGCAGTACTTC.

The chain uses TRBV6-2 or TRBV6-3 and TRBJ2-1, with a possible D match to TRBD2 (6 bases). The germline V and J ends were trimmed by 2 bases and 0 bases, with 8 bases remaining between them. Germline values: CDR1 MNHEY, CDR2 SVGEGT. This CDR3 has 15 residues. The CDR3 is CASSYGRNSYNEQFF. CDR3 coding DNA: TGTGCCAGCAGTTACGGGAGGAACTCCTACAATGAGCAGTTCTTC.

CDR3 in amino acids: CASSPTGPRETQYF. The CDR3 DNA reads as TGCGCCAGCAGCCCCACAGGGCCCAGGGAGACCCAGTACTTC. The J gene is TRBJ2-5, the V gene TRBV5-1, with a tentative D call TRBD1 (6 bases). Germline V gene data show CDR1 as SGHRS and CDR2 as YFSETQ. This CDR3 comprises 14 residues. Trimming stripped 4 bases from V and 5 bases from J, with 15 bases between.

V is TRBV4-3 and J is TRBJ2-3, with 9 nucleotides matching TRBD2. This CDR3 is built from 18 residues. The germline gives CDR1 LGHNA, CDR2 YSLEER. The junction had 12 bases not matched to a gene; V was cut back by 0 bases and J by 5 bases. CDR3 sequence reads: CASSQDLLGGGDRDTQYF. CDR3 nucleotides: TGCGCCAGCAGCCAAGATCTCCTGGGCGGGGGGGATAGAGATACGCAGTATTTT.

As to this clonotype: The junction differs from germline at one of its ends, possibly a read error. This chain connects TRBV11-3 to TRBJ2-3, with 9 positions matching TRBD1. The germline V gene has CDR1 SGHNT and CDR2 YENEEA. The CDR3 has 16 amino acids. CDR3 sequence (DNA): TGTGCCGGCAGCGTTTCCGGGACAGGGCCCTCAGATACGCAGTATTTT. Protein: CAGSVSGTGPSDTQYF.

DNA of the CDR3: TGTGCCAGCAGTTTAACAACGGGTAATTCACCCCTCCACTTT. This codes for CASSLTTGNSPLHF. The chain joins TRBV28 to TRBJ1-6; D remains ambiguous. CDR3 size: 14 residues. V was pared by 2 bases and J by 6 bases, with 8 bases between. From germline, CDR1 is MDHEN and CDR2 SYDVKM.

The table lists this clonotype with a few counts. The genes are TRBV12-3 or TRBV12-4 and TRBJ2-7; 7 nucleotides agree with TRBD1. The CDR3 loop spans 15 amino acids. Trimming cost V 5 bases and J 3 bases; bases outside gene matches: 10. The CDR3 coding sequence is TGTGCCAGCAGTGAACAGGGGCTCCCCCTCTACGAGCAGTACTTC. This codes for CASSEQGLPLYEQYF.

There are a few counts of this clonotype. This chain links TRBV5-1 with TRBJ2-1; weak D call: TRBD1 (6 bases). Deletions cut 0 bases from V and 8 bases from J, with 21 bases between. Per the germline V gene, CDR1 is SGHRS and CDR2 is YFSETQ. The CDR3 runs 17 residues. The CDR3 reads CASSLAGVSINGHEQFF. DNA of the CDR3: TGCGCCAGCAGCTTGGCAGGGGTTTCGATAAATGGGCATGAGCAGTTCTTC.

This clonotype was detected a few times. The rearrangement uses TRBV27 and TRBJ2-6; D gene uncertain. The CDR3 contains 14 residues. CDR1 and CDR2 (germline): MNHEY, SMNVEV (reference sequence). V dropped 0 bases and J dropped 12 bases, with 12 bases sitting between them. CDR3 sequence (DNA): TGTGCCAGCAGTTTATCTCCAGCCCAAACCGTCCTGACTTTC. Encoded protein: CASSLSPAQTVLTF. Drawing the rest from reference TRBV27 and TRBJ2-6, the complete variable domain is EAQVTQNPRYLITVTGKKLTVTCSQNMNHEYMSWYRQDPGLGLRQIYYSMNVEVTDKGDVPEGYKVSRKEKRNFPLILESPSPNQTSLYFCASSLSPAQTVLTFGAGSRLTVL.

This clonotype was picked up one time. This sequence joins TRBV6-1 and TRBJ2-1, with D perhaps TRBD2 (7 bases). The CDR3 length is 14 residues. V gave up 7 bases and J gave up 5 bases, with 15 bases separating them. Germline CDR1 reads MNHNS; CDR2 reads SASEGT. DNA for the CDR3: TGTGCCAGCAATAAGGGGGGGGCCCACAATGAGCAGTTCTTC. This encodes CASNKGGAHNEQFF.

V gene TRBV28 combines with J gene TRBJ2-3, with D perhaps matching TRBD1 (6 bases). V lost 3 bases and J lost 4, with 14 bases in between. The CDR3 spans 15 residues. CDR1 and CDR2 from the germline V gene are MDHEN and SYDVKM. Here the CDR3 reads CASSLGQEPADTQYF. The CDR3 nucleotides read TGTGCCAGCAGTTTGGGACAAGAGCCAGCAGATACGCAGTATTTT.

The J gene is TRBJ2-1, the V gene TRBV7-2, with TRBD2 identical over 12 bases. After removal of 0 bases from V and 6 bases from J, the junction contained 6 bases not matched to a gene. The CDR3 totals 17 residues. CDR1 is SGHTA, CDR2 FQGNSA, per germline. The CDR3 is CASSLAILAGGPNEQFF. CDR3 bases: TGTGCCAGCAGCTTAGCGATTCTAGCGGGGGGGCCCAATGAGCAGTTCTTC.

Written as DNA, the CDR3 is TGTGCCAGCAGTGACCTACAGGGACACTGGCGTGGCTACACCTTC. It specifies CASSDLQGHWRGYTF. The V gene is TRBV12-3 or TRBV12-4, the J gene TRBJ1-2, with D perhaps TRBD1 (6 bases). V dropped 5 bases and J dropped 7 bases, with 20 bases sitting between them. The length of the CDR3 is 15 residues.

This clonotype was found a few times. This chain uses TRBV6-2 or TRBV6-3 with TRBJ2-5, with D tentatively TRBD2 (6 bases). Germline CDR1 MNHEY, CDR2 SVGEGT. V lost 2 bases to trimming and J lost 2 bases, with 12 bases between them. The CDR3 is made up of 15 amino acids. CDR3 amino acids: CASSYRGLAQETQYF. The CDR3 DNA follows: TGTGCCAGCAGTTACAGAGGGCTAGCGCAAGAGACCCAGTACTTC.

This clonotype turned up a few times. The rearrangement joins TRBV6-1 to TRBJ1-2; D call uncertain. The CDR3 is 17 amino acids. V lost 0 bases and J 5 bases, leaving 19 bases between the germline ends. Germline V gene lookup returns CDR1 MNHNS and CDR2 SASEGT. This CDR3 is CASSEAASPNLIYGYTF. The CDR3 DNA reads TGTGCCAGCAGTGAAGCCGCTTCCCCGAACTTAATTTATGGCTACACCTTC.

This clonotype was counted only a few times. One end of the junction does not line up with germline, which may come from a read error. CDR3 DNA sequence: TGCGCCAGCAGCCAAGAGCTCGGACGAGGTTCAGATGCGCAGTATTTT. This translates into CASSQELGRGSDAQYF. The chain links TRBV4-3 to TRBJ2-3; D is ambiguous. The CDR3 consists of 16 residues. Germline CDR1 and CDR2: LGHNA and YSLEER.

The chain carries TRBV12-3 or TRBV12-4 and TRBJ1-2; D possibly corresponds to TRBD1 (6 bases). The CDR3 loop spans 13 amino acids. Trimming took 5 bases from V and 6 from J, leaving 13 bases between them. CDR3 in amino acids: CASSIQGTHGYTF. CDR3 sequence (DNA): TGTGCCAGCAGTATACAGGGTACCCATGGCTACACCTTC.

J is TRBJ1-2 and V is TRBV6-1; D remains ambiguous. Per the germline V gene, CDR1 is MNHNS and CDR2 is SASEGT. CDR3 size: 13 residues. The germline V and J ends were trimmed by 6 bases and 5 bases, with 13 bases remaining between them. The CDR3 region is CASSHHGRYGYTF. In nucleotides, the CDR3 is TGTGCCAGCAGCCACCATGGACGGTATGGCTACACCTTC.

This clonotype has a single count. The chain carries TRBV7-8 and TRBJ2-1; tentatively, D is TRBD2 (6 bases). V lost 1 base and J 5 bases, leaving 12 bases between the germline ends. CDR1 is SGHVS, CDR2 FQNEAQ, per germline. The CDR3 runs 15 residues. Written as DNA, the CDR3 is TGTGCCAGCAGCTTAGTAGGCGCGGGGCACAATGAGCAGTTCTTC. As protein: CASSLVGAGHNEQFF. Supplemented by reference TRBV7-8 and TRBJ2-1, the full variable domain reads GAGVSQSPRYKVAKRGQDVALRCDPISGHVSLFWYQQALGQGPEFLTYFQNEAQLDKSGLPSDRFFAERPEGSVSTLKIQRTQQEDSAVYLCASSLVGAGHNEQFFGPGTRLTVL.

The gene calls are TRBV12-3 or TRBV12-4 and TRBJ2-3; 14 bases are shared with TRBD2. V shed 10 bases and J 9 bases; nucleotides not matched to a gene: 12. The CDR3 runs 15 residues. CDR3 bases: TGTGCCACCCGTATGACTAGCGGGGGGGCCAAGACGCAGTATTTT. Translated, it gives CATRMTSGGAKTQYF.